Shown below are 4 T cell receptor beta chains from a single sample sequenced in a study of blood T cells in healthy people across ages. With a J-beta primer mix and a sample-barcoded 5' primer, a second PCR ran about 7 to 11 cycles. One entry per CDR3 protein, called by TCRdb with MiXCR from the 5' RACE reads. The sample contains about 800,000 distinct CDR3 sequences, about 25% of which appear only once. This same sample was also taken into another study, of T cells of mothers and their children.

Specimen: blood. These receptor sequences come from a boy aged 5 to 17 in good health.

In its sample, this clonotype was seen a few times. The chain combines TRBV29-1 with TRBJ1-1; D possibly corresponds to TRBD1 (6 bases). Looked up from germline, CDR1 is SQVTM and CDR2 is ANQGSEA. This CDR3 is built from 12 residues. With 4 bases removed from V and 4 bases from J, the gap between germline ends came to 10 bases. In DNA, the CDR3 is TGCAGCGTTGTCAGGGGAAGCACTGAAGCTTTCTTT. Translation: CSVVRGSTEAFF.

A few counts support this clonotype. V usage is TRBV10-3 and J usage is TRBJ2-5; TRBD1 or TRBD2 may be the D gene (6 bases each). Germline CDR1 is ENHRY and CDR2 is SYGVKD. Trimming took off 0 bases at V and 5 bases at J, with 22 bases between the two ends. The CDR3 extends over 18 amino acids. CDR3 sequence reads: CAISESEKGPGAPETQYF. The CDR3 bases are TGTGCCATCAGTGAGTCGGAGAAGGGACCGGGGGCCCCTGAGACCCAGTACTTC.

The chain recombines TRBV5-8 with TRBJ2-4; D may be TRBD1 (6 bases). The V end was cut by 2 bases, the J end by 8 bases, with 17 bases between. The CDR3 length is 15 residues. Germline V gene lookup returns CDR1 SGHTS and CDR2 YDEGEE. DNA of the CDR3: TGTGCCAGCAGCTTTGGTACGCGGGCAGGGGACATTCAGTACTTC. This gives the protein CASSFGTRAGDIQYF.

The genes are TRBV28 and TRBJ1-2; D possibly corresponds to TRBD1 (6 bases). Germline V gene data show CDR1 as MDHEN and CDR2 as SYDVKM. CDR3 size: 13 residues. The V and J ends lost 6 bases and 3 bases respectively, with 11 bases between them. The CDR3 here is CASSTTGYYGYTF. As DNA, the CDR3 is TGTGCCAGCAGCACGACAGGCTACTATGGCTACACCTTC.